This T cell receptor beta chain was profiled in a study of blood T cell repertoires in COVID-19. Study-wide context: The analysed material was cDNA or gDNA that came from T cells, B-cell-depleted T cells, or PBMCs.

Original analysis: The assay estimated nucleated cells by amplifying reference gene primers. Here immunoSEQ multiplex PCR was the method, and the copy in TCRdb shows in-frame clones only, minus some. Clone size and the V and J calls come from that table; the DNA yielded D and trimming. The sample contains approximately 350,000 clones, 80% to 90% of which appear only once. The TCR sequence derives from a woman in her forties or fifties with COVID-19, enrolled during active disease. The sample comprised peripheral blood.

CDR3 DNA sequence: TGTGCCAGCAGTCATAGTTACAATGAGCAGTTCTTC. Amino acids: CASSHSYNEQFF. The rearrangement uses TRBV3-1 (or the pseudogene TRBV3-2) and TRBJ2-1; D is undetermined. The CDR3 covers 12 residues. Germline CDR1 reads LGHDT; CDR2 reads YNNKEL (reference sequence). With 6 bases removed from V and 4 bases from J, the gap between germline ends came to 7 bases.